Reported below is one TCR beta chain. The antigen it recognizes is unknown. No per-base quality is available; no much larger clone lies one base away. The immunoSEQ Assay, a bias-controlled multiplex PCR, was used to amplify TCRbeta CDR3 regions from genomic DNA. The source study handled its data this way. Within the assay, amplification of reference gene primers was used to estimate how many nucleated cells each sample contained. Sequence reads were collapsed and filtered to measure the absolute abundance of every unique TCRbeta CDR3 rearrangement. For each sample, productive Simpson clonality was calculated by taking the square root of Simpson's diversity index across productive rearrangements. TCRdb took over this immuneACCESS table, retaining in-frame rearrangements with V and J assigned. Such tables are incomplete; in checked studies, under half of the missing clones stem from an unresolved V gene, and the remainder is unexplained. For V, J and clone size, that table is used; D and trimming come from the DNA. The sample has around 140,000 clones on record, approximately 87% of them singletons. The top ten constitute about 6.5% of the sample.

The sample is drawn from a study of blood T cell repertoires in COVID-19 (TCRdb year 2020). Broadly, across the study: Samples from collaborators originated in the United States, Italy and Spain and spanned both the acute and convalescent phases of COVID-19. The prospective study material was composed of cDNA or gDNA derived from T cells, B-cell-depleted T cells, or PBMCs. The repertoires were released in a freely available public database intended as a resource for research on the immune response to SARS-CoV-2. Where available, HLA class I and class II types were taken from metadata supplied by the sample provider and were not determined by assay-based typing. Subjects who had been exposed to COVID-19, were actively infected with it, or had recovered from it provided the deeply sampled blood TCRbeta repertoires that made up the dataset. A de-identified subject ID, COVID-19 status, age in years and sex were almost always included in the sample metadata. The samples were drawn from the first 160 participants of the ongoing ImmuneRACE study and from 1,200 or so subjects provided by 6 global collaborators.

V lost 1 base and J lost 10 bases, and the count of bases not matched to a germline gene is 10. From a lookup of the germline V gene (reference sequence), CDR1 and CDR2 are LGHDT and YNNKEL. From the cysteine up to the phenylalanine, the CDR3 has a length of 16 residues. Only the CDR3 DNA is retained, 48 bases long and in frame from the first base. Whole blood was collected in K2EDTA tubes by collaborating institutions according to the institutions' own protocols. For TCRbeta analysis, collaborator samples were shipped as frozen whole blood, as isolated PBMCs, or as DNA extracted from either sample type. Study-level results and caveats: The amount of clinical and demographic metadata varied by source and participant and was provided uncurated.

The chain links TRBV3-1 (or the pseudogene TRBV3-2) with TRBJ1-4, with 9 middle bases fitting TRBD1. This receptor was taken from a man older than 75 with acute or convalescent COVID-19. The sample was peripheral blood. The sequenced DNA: TGTGCCAGCAGCCAAGCCTCCAGGACAGGGGCGGCAAAACTGTTTTTT. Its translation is CASSQASRTGAAKLFF.